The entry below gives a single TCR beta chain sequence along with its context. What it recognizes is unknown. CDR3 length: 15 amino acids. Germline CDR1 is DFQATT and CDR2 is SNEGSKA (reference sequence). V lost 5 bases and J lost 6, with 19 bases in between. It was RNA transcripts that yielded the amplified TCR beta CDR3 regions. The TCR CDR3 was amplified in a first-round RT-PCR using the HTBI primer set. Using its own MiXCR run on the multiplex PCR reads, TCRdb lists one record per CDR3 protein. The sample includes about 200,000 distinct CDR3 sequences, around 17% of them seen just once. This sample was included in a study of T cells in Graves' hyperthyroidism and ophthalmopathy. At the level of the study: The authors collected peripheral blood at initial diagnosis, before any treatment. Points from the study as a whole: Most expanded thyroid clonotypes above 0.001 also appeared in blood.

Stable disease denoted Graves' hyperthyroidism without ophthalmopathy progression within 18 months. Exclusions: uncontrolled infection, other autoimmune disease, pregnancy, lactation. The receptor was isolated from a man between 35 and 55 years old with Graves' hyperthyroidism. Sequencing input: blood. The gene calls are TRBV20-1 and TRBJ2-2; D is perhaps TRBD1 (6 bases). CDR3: CSAGIQGSNAGELFF. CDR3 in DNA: TGCAGTGCTGGAATACAGGGTTCGAATGCCGGGGAGCTGTTTTTT.